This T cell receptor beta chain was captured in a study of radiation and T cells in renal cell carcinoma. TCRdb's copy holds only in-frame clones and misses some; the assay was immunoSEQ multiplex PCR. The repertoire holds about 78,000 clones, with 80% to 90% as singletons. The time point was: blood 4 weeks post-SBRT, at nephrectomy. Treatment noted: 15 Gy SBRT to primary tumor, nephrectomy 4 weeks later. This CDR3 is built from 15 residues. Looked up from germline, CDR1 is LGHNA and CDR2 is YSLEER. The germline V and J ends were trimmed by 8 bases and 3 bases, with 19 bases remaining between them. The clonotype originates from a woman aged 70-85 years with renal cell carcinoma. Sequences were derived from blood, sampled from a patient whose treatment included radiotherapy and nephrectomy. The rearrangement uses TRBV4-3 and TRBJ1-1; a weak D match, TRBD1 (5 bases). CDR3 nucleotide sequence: TGCGCCAGCCGGCTTCTTTTGGGGGGGGACACTGAAGCTTTCTTT. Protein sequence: CASRLLLGGDTEAFF.